Detailed here is one TCR beta chain. The record originates from a study of blood T cell repertoires in COVID-19. Here immunoSEQ multiplex PCR was the method, and the copy in TCRdb shows in-frame clones only, minus some. The table lists hundreds of thousands of clones, around nine tenths of them singletons. CDR1 MNHEY and CDR2 SMNVEV come from the germline V gene (reference sequence). After removal of 5 bases from V and 6 bases from J, the junction contained 3 bases not matched to a gene. This CDR3 has 12 residues. V is TRBV27 and J is TRBJ2-7, with 8 bases fitting TRBD1. The specimen sequenced was PBMCs or T cells enriched from blood (not recorded which). This TCR came from a woman between 35 and 50 years old who had recovered from COVID-19. The CDR3 protein is CASSPTGVEQYF. The CDR3 nucleotides read TGTGCCAGCAGTCCGACAGGGGTCGAGCAGTACTTC.